One and the same sample provided the 23 T cell receptor beta chains below, sequenced in a study of blood T cells in healthy people across ages (dated by TCRdb to between 2015 and 2016). Libraries were made using 5' RACE. TCRdb lists the instrument as Illumina HiSeq 2500. A second about 6 to 11 cycle PCR used a sample-barcoded 5' primer and a J-beta primer mix. TCRdb passed the public sequencing reads through fastp at Q25 and MiXCR, retaining productive beta sequences. Here each entry gathers all rows of one CDR3 protein and keeps the most common genes and DNA. Counted in this sample were approximately 800,000 distinct CDR3 sequences; less than 60% of them appeared once. Around 18% of the sample is taken by the ten largest. Input material: blood. The source of these receptors is an elderly man in good health.

This chain connects TRBV2 to TRBJ2-5; perhaps D is TRBD1 or TRBD2 (7 bases each). The V gene lost 4 bases and the J gene lost 1 base, with 10 bases spanning the gap. The CDR3 is 14 amino acids. Germline-derived CDR1 and CDR2 are SNHLY and FYNNEI. In nucleotides, the CDR3 is TGTGCCAGCAGTGCAGGGGGGGGCCAAGAGACCCAGTACTTC. Its protein product is CASSAGGGQETQYF.

This clonotype came up a few times. The chain uses TRBV12-3 or TRBV12-4 and TRBJ2-3, with 9 bases aligning to TRBD2. The V and J ends lost 8 bases and 4 bases, in that order; junction bases with no gene match: 13. This CDR3 has 16 amino acids. CDR3 loop: CASSFFSGSKADTQYF. Here the CDR3 DNA reads TGTGCCAGCTCGTTTTTTAGCGGGAGCAAGGCAGATACGCAGTATTTT.

This clonotype was seen a few times. The chain joins TRBV5-1 to TRBJ2-1, with TRBD1 matching 9 bases. From germline, CDR1 is SGHRS and CDR2 YFSETQ. CDR3 length: 17 amino acids. The trim removed 0 bases at V and 6 bases at J, leaving 10 bases unmatched. The CDR3 sequence: CASSLAPDRGIGNEQFF. CDR3 in DNA: TGCGCCAGCAGCTTGGCTCCGGACAGGGGAATAGGCAATGAGCAGTTCTTC.

Of note for this clonotype: Compared with germline, one end of the junction differs, possibly owing to a read error. J is TRBJ1-2 and V is TRBV5-1; D gene uncertain. This CDR3 has 16 residues. CDR1 and CDR2 from the germline V gene are SGHRS and YFSETQ. The CDR3 reads CAISPLSTAGNYGYTF. The DNA of the CDR3 is TGCGCCATCAGCCCCCTCTCAACCGCCGGAAACTATGGCTACACCTTC.

The chain joins TRBV14 to TRBJ2-1, with 11 positions matching TRBD2. The CDR3 contains 16 residues. After removal of 0 bases from V and 4 bases from J, the junction contained 2 bases not matched to a gene. Germline loops: CDR1 SGHDN, CDR2 FVKESK. In DNA form, the CDR3 reads TGTGCCAGCAGCCAAGAGGGACTAGCGGAGTACAATGAGCAGTTCTTC. Residues: CASSQEGLAEYNEQFF.

This clonotype was detected only a few times. V and J are TRBV15 and TRBJ2-7; the match to TRBD2 covers 8 bases. The J call may be mistaken, given a closer DNA end match to TRBJ2-5. This CDR3 has 15 amino acids. In germline, CDR1 is LNHNV, CDR2 YYDKDF (reference sequence). The CDR3 bases are TGTGCCACCAGCAACCGCTTGGGACTAGTAGAGACCCAGTACTTC. It translates to CATSNRLGLVETQYF.

The rearrangement joins TRBV27 to TRBJ2-1, with 9 bases aligning to TRBD2. The V and J ends lost 2 bases and 11 bases, in that order; junction bases with no gene match: 10. Germline V lookup: CDR1 MNHEY, CDR2 SMNVEV (reference sequence). The CDR3 totals 15 residues. CDR3 region: CASSLSLAGTAKQFF. The CDR3 coding sequence is TGTGCCAGCAGTTTAAGTCTAGCGGGAACGGCGAAGCAGTTCTTC.

V gene TRBV4-3 combines with J gene TRBJ1-6, with D perhaps TRBD1 (6 bases). V dropped 2 bases and J dropped 1 base, with 9 bases sitting between them. This CDR3 has 16 residues. The germline V gene has CDR1 LGHNA and CDR2 YSLEER. CDR3 sequence (DNA): TGCGCCAGCAGCCAAACACAGGGTTCCTATAATTCACCCCTCCACTTT. It codes for CASSQTQGSYNSPLHF.

The sample holds a few counts of this clonotype. This chain connects TRBV4-1 to TRBJ2-6, with TRBD2 matching 7 bases. The V and J ends lost 5 bases and 0 bases, in that order; junction bases with no gene match: 7. CDR1 and CDR2 (germline): MGHRA, YSYEKL. CDR3 length: 17 residues. In DNA, the CDR3 is TGCGCCAGCAGCTATTCCGGGGGGAGCTCTGGGGCCAACGTCCTGACTTTC. Translating gives CASSYSGGSSGANVLTF.

This clonotype has just a few counts. The limits of the CDR3 on the DNA are not certain, so only TCRdb's listed CDR3 is given. The chain links TRBV29-1 to TRBJ2-7; the table's D call TRBD1 went unverified against the DNA. The germline CDR1 and CDR2 sequences are SQVTM and ANQGSEA. The CDR3 adds up to 11 amino acids, both ends counted. The CDR3 is CSAWGQGIPYF.

This rearrangement joins TRBV18 to TRBJ1-5, with TRBD1 identical over 9 bases. The J segment lost 0 bases and the V segment lost 8 bases, leaving 8 bases of the junction unmatched. CDR3 length equals 16 residues. CDR1 and CDR2 from the germline V gene are KGHSH and LQKENI. For the CDR3, the DNA is TGTGCCAGCGTATCCGGGACAGGGAATAGCAATCAGCCCCAGCATTTT. Amino acids: CASVSGTGNSNQPQHF.

This clonotype was seen only once. This chain connects TRBV15 to TRBJ2-3; TRBD1 is a possible D gene (6 bases). Germline V gene data show CDR1 as LNHNV and CDR2 as YYDKDF (reference sequence). The CDR3 is made up of 16 amino acids. V gave up 5 bases and J gave up 0 bases, with 15 bases separating them. CDR3 bases: TGTGCCACCAGCTCAAGAACAGGGCCGAGCACAGATACGCAGTATTTT. Its protein is CATSSRTGPSTDTQYF. The variable domain in full, with the rest retrieved from reference TRBV15 and TRBJ2-3, is DAMVIQNPRYQVTQFGKPVTLSCSQTLNHNVMYWYQQKSSQAPKLLFHYYDKDFNNEADTPDNFQSRRPNTSFCFLDIRSPGLGDTAMYLCATSSRTGPSTDTQYFGPGTRLTVL.

The CDR3 sequence is CASSLPGSGAEEQFF. CDR3 bases: TGTGCCAGCAGCTTACCTGGTAGCGGGGCTGAAGAGCAGTTCTTC. The V and J genes are TRBV7-6 and TRBJ2-1; 8 bases align to TRBD2. Trimming took 2 bases from V and 10 from J; bases not matched to a gene: 10. The V gene's germline CDR1 is SGHVS and CDR2 FNYEAQ. This CDR3 comprises 15 residues.

V gene TRBV2 combines with J gene TRBJ2-1; D call uncertain. The CDR3 extends over 15 amino acids. V shed 4 bases and J shed 0 bases, with 10 bases lying between them. Germline loops: CDR1 SNHLY, CDR2 FYNNEI. The CDR3 coding sequence is TGTGCCAGCAGTGCGAGCACTATCTCCTACAATGAGCAGTTCTTC. This gives the protein CASSASTISYNEQFF.

The chain carries TRBV6-6 and TRBJ1-5, with 11 bases aligning to TRBD1. J gave up 7 bases and V 3 bases, and 2 bases lay outside the gene matches. The CDR3 has 14 residues. Germline V gene data show CDR1 as MNHNY and CDR2 as SVGAGI (reference sequence). CDR3 nucleotide sequence: TGTGCCAGCAGTTATGGGACAGGGGGACAGCCCCAGCATTTT. It specifies CASSYGTGGQPQHF.

The chain uses TRBV5-1 and TRBJ1-2; 8 bases fit TRBD1. The CDR3 length is 15 residues. Germline trimming cut 3 bases from V and 7 bases from J; bases unmatched to any gene: 11. The germline CDR1 and CDR2 sequences are SGHRS and YFSETQ. The CDR3 loop reads CASSSKQGAQGGYTF. The CDR3 region has the DNA TGCGCCAGCAGCTCGAAGCAGGGGGCGCAGGGTGGCTACACCTTC.

There are a few counts of this clonotype. V gene TRBV7-3 combines with J gene TRBJ2-7; D gene ambiguous. Trimming removed 1 base from V and 2 bases from J, with 12 bases in between. Germline V lookup: CDR1 SGHTA, CDR2 FQGTGA. The CDR3 covers 15 residues. The CDR3, as DNA: TGTGCCAGCAGCTTAAACGGCGGAACAGCCTACGAGCAGTACTTC. It codes for CASSLNGGTAYEQYF. The whole variable domain, remainder taken from reference TRBV7-3 and TRBJ2-7, is GAGVSQTPSNKVTEKGKYVELRCDPISGHTALYWYRQSLGQGPEFLIYFQGTGAADDSGLPNDRFFAVRPEGSVSTLKIQRTERGDSAVYLCASSLNGGTAYEQYFGPGTRLTVT.

V is TRBV29-1 and J is TRBJ1-1; 10 nucleotides agree with TRBD1. This CDR3 comprises 12 residues. Germline lookup yields CDR1 SQVTM and CDR2 ANQGSEA. Trimming at V came to 8 bases and at J to 4 bases, leaving 4 bases not matched to a gene. CDR3 bases: TGCAGCTCTCGGACAGGGGGCACTGAAGCTTTCTTT. It translates to CSSRTGGTEAFF.

This chain joins TRBV12-3 or TRBV12-4 and TRBJ2-6; no reliable D call. The length of the CDR3 is 15 residues. Deletions cut 5 bases from V and 0 bases from J, with 8 bases between. CDR3 region: CASSRSSSGANVLTF. The CDR3 DNA is TGTGCCAGCAGTCGGTCCAGCTCTGGGGCCAACGTCCTGACTTTC.

Details on this clonotype: Relative to the germline gene, one junction end is altered; a read error may explain this. This rearrangement joins TRBV20-1 to TRBJ2-3, with 12 nucleotides matching TRBD2. The V gene's germline CDR1 is DFQATT and CDR2 SNEGSKA (reference sequence). This CDR3 spans 16 amino acids. The CDR3 bases are TGCAGTGCTGGAGAACGACTAGCGGGAGTTTCAGATACGCAGTATTTT. Its translation is CSAGERLAGVSDTQYF.

DNA of the CDR3: TGCAGTGCTCGAATGGGGGACACTGAAGCTTTCTTT. Residues: CSARMGDTEAFF. This chain joins TRBV20-1 and TRBJ1-1; D is perhaps TRBD1 (5 bases). Per germline, CDR1 DFQATT and CDR2 SNEGSKA (reference sequence). With 5 bases removed from V and 3 bases from J, the gap between germline ends came to 10 bases. CDR3 length: 12 amino acids.

The chain combines TRBV2 with TRBJ2-1; D is unclear. The CDR3 consists of 10 residues. The ends were cut back, 8 bases at V and 4 bases at J, with 3 bases in the middle. The V gene's germline CDR1 is SNHLY and CDR2 FYNNEI. DNA of the CDR3: TGTGCCAGCTGGTACAATGAGCAGTTCTTC. This encodes CASWYNEQFF.

This clonotype was detected only once. The V gene is TRBV27, the J gene TRBJ2-7, with 8 bases aligning to TRBD1. V gave up 6 bases and J gave up 7 bases; unmatched junction bases: 14. Germline V gives CDR1 MNHEY, CDR2 SMNVEV (reference sequence). The CDR3 length is 15 residues. CDR3 in amino acids: CASSVSGGMYNEQYF. In nucleotides, the CDR3 is TGTGCCAGCAGCGTATCAGGGGGCATGTACAATGAGCAGTACTTC.